A selection of T cell receptor beta chains follows, all from one sample in a study of identical twins. TCRdb reprocessed the 5' RACE reads via MiXCR and lists one record per CDR3 protein. Among 510,000 or so distinct CDR3 sequences listed, approximately 16% were seen once. These records were also assigned to another study, of yellow fever vaccine responses in identical twins.

Sequenced: CD4+ T cells sorted from blood. All receptors come from a woman aged 18-29 years in good health. The CDR3 runs from the conserved cysteine through the conserved F or W. Fields, in order: V gene, clone size, J gene, D gene, CDR3 DNA, CDR3 protein. D genes are given only for firm matches. Expanded clones get a size class; other rows say once, few or many, or leave the size out.

V: TRBV6-1; size: few; J: TRBJ1-1; D: .; DNA: TGTGCCAGCAGTCCCCGGACACTGAACACTGAAGCTTTCTTT; CDR3: CASSPRTLNTEAFF
V: TRBV7-9; size: .; J: TRBJ2-5; D: TRBD2; DNA: TGTGCCAGCAGCTCGGGACTAGCGGGACCTAGACAAGAGACCCAGTACTTC; CDR3: CASSSGLAGPRQETQYF
V: TRBV4-1; size: .; J: TRBJ1-4; D: .; DNA: TGCGCCAGCAGCCCCAGCCCGTTCCAGGAAAAACTGTTTTTT; CDR3: CASSPSPFQEKLFF
V: TRBV7-6; size: .; J: TRBJ2-7; D: TRBD1; DNA: TGTGCCAGCAGCTTAGGTCAAGGGGGCAAGATTTACGAGCAGTACTTC; CDR3: CASSLGQGGKIYEQYF
V: TRBV20-1; size: few; J: TRBJ2-5; D: .; DNA: TGCAGTACTCCCAGAGGGGAGACCCAGTACTTC; CDR3: CSTPRGETQYF
V: TRBV29-1; size: few; J: TRBJ2-4; D: TRBD1; DNA: TGCAGCGTGAGGGACAGGGACCTAGCCAAAAACATTCAGTACTTC; CDR3: CSVRDRDLAKNIQYF
V: TRBV5-1; size: .; J: TRBJ1-1; D: .; DNA: TGCGCCAGCAGCTTTCAGGGCACTGAAGCTTTCTTT; CDR3: CASSFQGTEAFF
V: TRBV14; size: .; J: TRBJ2-1; D: TRBD1; DNA: TGTGCCAGCAGCCCCAGGGGACAGGGGGTCTACAATGAGCAGTTCTTC; CDR3: CASSPRGQGVYNEQFF
V: TRBV4-1; size: .; J: TRBJ2-3; D: .; DNA: TGCGCCAGCAGCCAAGCCCCAAGCACAGATACGCAGTATTTT; CDR3: CASSQAPSTDTQYF
V: TRBV18; size: .; J: TRBJ2-2; D: .; DNA: TGTGCCAGCTCAACGCGGGTGCCCGGGGAGCTGTTTTTT; CDR3: CASSTRVPGELFF
V: TRBV10-3; size: few; J: TRBJ1-1; D: .; DNA: TGTGCCATCAGTGAGAGGGAGTTGGATGAAGCTTTCTTT; CDR3: CAISERELDEAFF
V: TRBV10-3; size: many; J: TRBJ1-1; D: TRBD1; DNA: TGTGCCATCAGTGTAATGGAGGGGGCAGGAACTGAAGCTTTCTTT; CDR3: CAISVMEGAGTEAFF
V: TRBV11-2; size: .; J: TRBJ2-6; D: TRBD1; DNA: TGTGCCAGCAGCGAGCAGACAGGGGCCCCCTCTGGGGCCAACGTCCTGACTTTC; CDR3: CASSEQTGAPSGANVLTF
V: TRBV12-3/TRBV12-4; size: many; J: TRBJ1-2; D: .; DNA: TGTGCCAGCAGTTTGAGGCAATCCTTTGTCTACACCTTC; CDR3: CASSLRQSFVYTF